The 5 T cell receptor beta chains given below trace back to one sample, sequenced in a study of persistence of HIV-infected CD4 T cells. The stimulus was an HIV-1 Gag 15-mer peptide pool, 0.95 to 1 ug/peptide/mL. CD40L-negative CD69-negative CD45RO-high memory CD4+ T cells were sorted as populations depleted of antigen-responding cells. No antigen is known for these receptors. The libraries were made with immunoSEQ version 4 in survey mode. TCRdb's copy holds only in-frame clones and misses some; the assay was immunoSEQ multiplex PCR. The table records over 30,000 clones, approximately 78% of them present only once. Here the sequenced sample was cultured CD4+ T cells from PBMCs, taken from a patient who received antiretroviral therapy. These receptors were collected from an adult with HIV. The donor label of this sample is uncertain.

J is TRBJ2-7 and V is TRBV3-1 (or the pseudogene TRBV3-2); TRBD1 matches at 9 bases. From germline, CDR1 is LGHDT and CDR2 YNNKEL (reference sequence). J was trimmed by 6 bases and V by 4 bases; bases with no gene match: 7. CDR3 size: 14 residues. CDR3 sequence (DNA): TGTGCCAGCAGCCCACAGGGGGCTAGAACCGAGCAGTACGTC. Translating it yields CASSPQGARTEQYV.

The chain recombines TRBV10-3 with TRBJ1-1; D perhaps matches TRBD1 (6 bases). CDR3 length: 13 amino acids. The V and J ends lost 5 bases and 4 bases respectively, with 11 bases between them. Germline loops: CDR1 ENHRY, CDR2 SYGVKD. CDR3 protein: CAISSTGITEAFF. The CDR3 coding sequence is TGTGCCATCAGTTCAACAGGGATCACTGAAGCTTTCTTT.

The rearrangement uses TRBV12-5 and TRBJ1-4; D gene uncertain. Trimming removed 3 bases from V and 5 bases from J, with 13 bases in between. The germline CDR1 and CDR2 sequences are LGHNT and FRNRAP. The CDR3 contains 15 residues. CDR3 loop: CASGFDPERNEKLFF. The CDR3 DNA follows: TGTGCTAGTGGTTTCGACCCCGAGAGGAATGAAAAACTGTTTTTT.

Here the CDR3 reads CASSRGGATEAFF. In nucleotides, the CDR3 is TGTGCCAGTAGTCGGGGCGGGGCCACTGAAGCTTTCTTT. The chain joins TRBV19 to TRBJ1-1; D possibly corresponds to TRBD1 (5 bases). The CDR3 consists of 13 residues. The germline V and J ends were trimmed by 5 bases and 4 bases, with 11 bases remaining between them. Germline V lookup: CDR1 LNHDA, CDR2 SQIVND (reference sequence).

V and J are TRBV5-4 and TRBJ2-7; TRBD1 agrees at 9 bases. Germline V gene data show CDR1 as SGHNT and CDR2 as YYREEE (reference sequence). Trimming took 4 bases from V and 6 from J; bases not matched to a gene: 8. CDR3 length equals 14 residues. Here the CDR3 reads CASSPGQGTFEQYV. The CDR3 nucleotides read TGTGCCAGCAGCCCCGGACAGGGGACTTTCGAGCAGTACGTC.